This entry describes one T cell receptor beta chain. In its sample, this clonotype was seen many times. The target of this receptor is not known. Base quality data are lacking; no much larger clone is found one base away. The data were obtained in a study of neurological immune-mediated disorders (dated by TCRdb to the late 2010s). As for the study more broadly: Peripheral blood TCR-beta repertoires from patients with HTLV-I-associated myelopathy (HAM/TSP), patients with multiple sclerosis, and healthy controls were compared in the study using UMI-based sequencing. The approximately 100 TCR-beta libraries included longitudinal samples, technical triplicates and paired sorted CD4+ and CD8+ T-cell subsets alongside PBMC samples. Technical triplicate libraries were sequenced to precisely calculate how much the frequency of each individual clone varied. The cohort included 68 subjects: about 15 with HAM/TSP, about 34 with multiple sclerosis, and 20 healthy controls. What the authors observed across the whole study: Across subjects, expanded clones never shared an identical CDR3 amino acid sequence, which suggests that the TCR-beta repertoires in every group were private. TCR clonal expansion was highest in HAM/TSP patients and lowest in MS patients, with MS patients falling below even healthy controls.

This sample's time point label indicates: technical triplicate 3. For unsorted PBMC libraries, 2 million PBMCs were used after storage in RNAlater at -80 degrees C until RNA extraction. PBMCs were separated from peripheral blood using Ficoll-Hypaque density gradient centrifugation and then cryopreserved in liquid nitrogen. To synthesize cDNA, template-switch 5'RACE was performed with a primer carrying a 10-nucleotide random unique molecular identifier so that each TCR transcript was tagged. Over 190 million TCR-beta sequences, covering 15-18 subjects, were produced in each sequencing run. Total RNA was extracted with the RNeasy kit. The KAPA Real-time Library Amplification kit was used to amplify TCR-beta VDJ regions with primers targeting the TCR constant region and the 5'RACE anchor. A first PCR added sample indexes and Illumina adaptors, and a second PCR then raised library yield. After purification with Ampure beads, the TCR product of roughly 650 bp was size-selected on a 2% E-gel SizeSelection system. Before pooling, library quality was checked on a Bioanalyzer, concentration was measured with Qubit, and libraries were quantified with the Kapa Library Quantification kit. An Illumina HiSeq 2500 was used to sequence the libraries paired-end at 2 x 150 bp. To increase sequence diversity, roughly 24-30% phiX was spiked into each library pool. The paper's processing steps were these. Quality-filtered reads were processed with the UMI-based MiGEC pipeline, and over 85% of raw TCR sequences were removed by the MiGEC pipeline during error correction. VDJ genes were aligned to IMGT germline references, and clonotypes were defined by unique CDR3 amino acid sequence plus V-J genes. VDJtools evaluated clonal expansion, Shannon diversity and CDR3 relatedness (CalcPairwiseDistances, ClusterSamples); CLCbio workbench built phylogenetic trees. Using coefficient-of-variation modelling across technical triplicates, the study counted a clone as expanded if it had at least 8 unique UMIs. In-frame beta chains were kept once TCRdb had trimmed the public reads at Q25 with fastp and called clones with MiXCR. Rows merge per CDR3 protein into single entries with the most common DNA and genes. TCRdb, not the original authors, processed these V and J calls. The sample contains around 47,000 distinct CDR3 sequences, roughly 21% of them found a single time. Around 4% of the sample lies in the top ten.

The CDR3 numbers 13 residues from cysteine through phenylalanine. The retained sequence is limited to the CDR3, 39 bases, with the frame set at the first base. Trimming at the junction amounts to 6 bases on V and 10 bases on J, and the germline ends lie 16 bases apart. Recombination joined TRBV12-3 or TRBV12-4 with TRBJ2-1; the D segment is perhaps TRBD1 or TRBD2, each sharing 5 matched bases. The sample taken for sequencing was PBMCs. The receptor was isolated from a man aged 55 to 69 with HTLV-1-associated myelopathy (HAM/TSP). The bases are TGTGCCAGCAGATTGGGACCCACGACAGAGCAGTTCTTC. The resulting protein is CASRLGPTTEQFF.